A selection of T cell receptor beta chains follows, all from one sample in a study of spatial heterogeneity in lung cancer. TCRdb independently ran MiXCR on the 5' RACE reads; one entry per CDR3 protein. Here the sample spans tens of thousands of distinct CDR3 sequences, 13% being singletons. The sequencing here drew on PBMCs, taken at surgery. The receptor source for this set is a male donor with early-stage non-small cell lung cancer. CDR3s include the opening cysteine and the closing phenylalanine or tryptophan. Fields, in order: clone size, J gene, V gene, D gene, CDR3 protein, CDR3 DNA. The D gene is left open where the match is weak. The size field is filled for only some rows; it gives once, few, many or a size class.

>few|TRBJ2-3|TRBV27|NA
CASSLLPPSTDTQYF
TGTGCCAGCAGTTTATTACCACCCAGCACAGATACGCAGTATTTT
>few|TRBJ2-1|TRBV20-1|NA
CSARDWGGPGNEQFF
TGCAGTGCTAGAGATTGGGGAGGCCCAGGGAATGAGCAGTTCTTC
>many|TRBJ2-3|TRBV5-1|TRBD1
CASSSGTGYTDTQYF
TGCGCCAGCAGCTCTGGGACAGGTTACACAGATACGCAGTATTTT
>NA|TRBJ2-3|TRBV5-1|TRBD2
CASSLEIAGQDTQYF
TGCGCCAGCAGCTTGGAGATAGCGGGACAAGATACGCAGTATTTT
>NA|TRBJ1-1|TRBV28|TRBD1
CASSLSTGMNTEAFF
TGTGCCAGCAGTTTATCGACAGGGATGAACACTGAAGCTTTCTTT
>few|TRBJ2-7|TRBV5-1|TRBD1
CASSLDMGQGYEQYF
TGCGCCAGCAGCTTGGATATGGGACAGGGCTACGAGCAGTACTTC
>few|TRBJ1-5|TRBV7-2|TRBD1
CASSLGTGGHQPQHF
TGTGCCAGCAGCTTGGGCACAGGGGGCCATCAGCCCCAGCATTTT
>many|TRBJ2-3|TRBV10-3|NA
CATAAGTPDTQYF
TGTGCCACCGCGGCCGGGACACCAGATACGCAGTATTTT
>NA|TRBJ2-7|TRBV3-1|TRBD1
CASSQDDRALEQYF
TGTGCCAGCAGCCAAGATGACAGGGCTCTCGAGCAGTACTTC
>NA|TRBJ1-1|TRBV6-2/TRBV6-3|TRBD1
CASSPGTGFVNTEAFF
TGTGCCAGCAGCCCCGGGACAGGGTTTGTGAACACTGAAGCTTTCTTT
>few|TRBJ1-1|TRBV18|TRBD1
CASSPTRTGNTLSNTEAFF
TGTGCCAGCTCACCGACCAGGACAGGGAATACACTCTCGAACACTGAAGCTTTCTTT
>NA|TRBJ2-1|TRBV11-1|TRBD2
CASSPRPSGRANEQFF
TGTGCCAGCAGCCCAAGACCTAGCGGGAGGGCCAATGAGCAGTTCTTC
>few|TRBJ1-1|TRBV11-2|NA
CASNRGVGTEAFF
TGTGCCAGCAATAGAGGAGTAGGGACTGAAGCTTTCTTT
>many|TRBJ2-2|TRBV5-1|TRBD2
CASSTSGMETGELFF
TGCGCCAGCAGCACTAGCGGGATGGAGACTGGGGAGCTGTTTTTT
>few|TRBJ1-2|TRBV29-1|NA
CSVEAPLRHGYTF
TGCAGCGTTGAGGCCCCTTTGAGACATGGCTACACCTTC
>NA|TRBJ2-2|TRBV18|TRBD2
CASSLAGSAGELFF
TGTGCCAGCTCACTAGCGGGATCTGCCGGGGAGCTGTTTTTT
>few|TRBJ2-7|TRBV6-6|TRBD2
CASSRPGGEQYF
TGTGCCAGCAGCCGGCCGGGGGGCGAGCAGTACTTC
>NA|TRBJ2-2|TRBV12-5|NA
CASGGRANTGELFF
TGTGCTAGTGGGGGACGGGCGAACACCGGGGAGCTGTTTTTT
>once|TRBJ2-1|TRBV7-2|NA
CASSLSGPSSYNEQFF
TGTGCCAGCAGCTTAAGCGGTCCCTCCTCCTACAATGAGCAGTTCTTC
>NA|TRBJ1-2|TRBV29-1|TRBD1
CSVGNRGFYGYTF
TGCAGCGTTGGTAACAGGGGATTCTATGGCTACACCTTC
>few|TRBJ1-5|TRBV20-1|NA
CSARVTGASNQPQHF
TGCAGTGCTAGAGTGACGGGCGCAAGCAATCAGCCCCAGCATTTT
>many|TRBJ1-5|TRBV16|NA
CASSQGVENQPQHF
TGTGCCAGCAGCCAAGGGGTGGAGAATCAGCCCCAGCATTTT
>few|TRBJ1-2|TRBV3-1|TRBD1
CASSQTGQGTYGYTF
TGTGCCAGCAGCCAAACGGGACAGGGGACCTATGGCTACACCTTC
>many|TRBJ2-7|TRBV5-1|NA
CASSSDPSYEQYF
TGCGCCAGCAGCTCTGACCCCTCCTACGAGCAGTACTTC